This passage covers 3 T cell receptor beta chains from one sample sequenced in a study of T-cell memory formation after mild COVID-19. TCRdb reanalysed the 5' RACE reads using MiXCR and keeps one entry per CDR3 protein. The top ten clones hold approximately 3.5% of a sample with about 150,000 distinct CDR3 sequences, 13% of them seen once. The sequenced material came from PBMCs or a T cell subset sorted from them (not recorded which). These receptors were collected from a man aged 18-30 years who had mild COVID-19 (a few samples of this study predate the infection). Cell type and time point are not known.

This chain uses TRBV6-5 with TRBJ1-2; tentative D call: TRBD1 (5 bases). The CDR3 contains 14 residues. The germline gives CDR1 MNHEY, CDR2 SVGAGI. V was clipped by 2 bases and J by 6 bases, with 13 bases between them. The CDR3 coding sequence is TGTGCCAGCAGTTACAGGGGAGGGAGAAATGGCTACACCTTC. Protein product: CASSYRGGRNGYTF.

The chain has TRBV5-8 and TRBJ2-3; no clear D. The V gene's germline CDR1 is SGHTS and CDR2 YDEGEE. The CDR3 is made up of 12 amino acids. Trimming shortened V by 7 bases and J by 2 bases, and 8 bases separated the two germline ends. The chain's CDR3 is CASAEDTDTQYF. CDR3 in DNA: TGTGCCAGCGCCGAGGACACAGATACGCAGTATTTT.

This clonotype was counted between two and nine times. J is TRBJ1-1 and V is TRBV9; D not certain. Trimming took off 4 bases at V and 6 bases at J, with 10 bases between the two ends. Per the germline V gene, CDR1 is SGDLS and CDR2 is YYNGEE. The CDR3 has 12 amino acids. DNA for the CDR3: TGTGCCAGCAGCCCCGGCAGCGCTGAAGCTTTCTTT. Translated, it gives CASSPGSAEAFF.